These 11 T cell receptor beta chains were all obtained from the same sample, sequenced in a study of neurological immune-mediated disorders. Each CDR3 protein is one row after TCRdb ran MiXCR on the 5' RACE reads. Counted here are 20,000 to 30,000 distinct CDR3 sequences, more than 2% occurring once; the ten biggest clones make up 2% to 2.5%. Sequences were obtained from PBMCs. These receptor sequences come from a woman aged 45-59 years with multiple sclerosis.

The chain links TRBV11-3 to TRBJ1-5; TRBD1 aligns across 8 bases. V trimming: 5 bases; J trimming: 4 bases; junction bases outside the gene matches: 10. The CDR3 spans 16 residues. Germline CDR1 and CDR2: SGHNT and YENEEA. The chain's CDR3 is CASSLQGVYRNQPQHF. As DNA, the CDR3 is TGTGCCAGCAGCCTACAGGGGGTGTATAGAAATCAGCCCCAGCATTTT.

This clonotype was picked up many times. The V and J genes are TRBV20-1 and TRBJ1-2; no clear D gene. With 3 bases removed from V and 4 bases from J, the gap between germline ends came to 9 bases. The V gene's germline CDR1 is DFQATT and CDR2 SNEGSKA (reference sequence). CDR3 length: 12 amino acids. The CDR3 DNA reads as TGCAGTGCTAGTGACGGAGCCTATGGCTACACCTTC. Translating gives CSASDGAYGYTF.

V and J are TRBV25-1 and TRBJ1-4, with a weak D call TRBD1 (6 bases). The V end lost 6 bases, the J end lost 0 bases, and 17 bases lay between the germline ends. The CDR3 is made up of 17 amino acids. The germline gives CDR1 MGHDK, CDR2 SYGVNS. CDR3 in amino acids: CASSRGAAVATNEKLFF. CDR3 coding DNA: TGTGCCAGCAGCCGGGGGGCAGCGGTTGCAACTAATGAAAAACTGTTTTTT. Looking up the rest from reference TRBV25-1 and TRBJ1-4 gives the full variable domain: EADIYQTPRYLVIGTGKKITLECSQTMGHDKMYWYQQDPGMELHLIHYSYGVNSTEKGDLSSESTVSRIRTEHFPLTLESARPSHTSQYLCASSRGAAVATNEKLFFGSGTQLSVL.

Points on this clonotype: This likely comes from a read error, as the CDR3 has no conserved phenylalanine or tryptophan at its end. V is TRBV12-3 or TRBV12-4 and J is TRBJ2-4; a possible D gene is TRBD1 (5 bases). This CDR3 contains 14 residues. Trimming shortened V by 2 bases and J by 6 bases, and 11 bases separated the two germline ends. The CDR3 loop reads CASSLSDRINIQYN. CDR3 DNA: TGTGCCAGCAGTTTAAGCGACAGAATAAACATTCAGTACAAC.

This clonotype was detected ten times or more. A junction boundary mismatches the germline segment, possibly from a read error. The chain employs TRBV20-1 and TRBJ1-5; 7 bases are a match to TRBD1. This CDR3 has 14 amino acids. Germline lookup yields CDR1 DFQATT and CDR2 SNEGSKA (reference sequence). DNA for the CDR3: TGCAGTGCTAAGACAGGGAGCGGCGATCAGCCCCAGAATTTT. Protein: CSAKTGSGDQPQNF.

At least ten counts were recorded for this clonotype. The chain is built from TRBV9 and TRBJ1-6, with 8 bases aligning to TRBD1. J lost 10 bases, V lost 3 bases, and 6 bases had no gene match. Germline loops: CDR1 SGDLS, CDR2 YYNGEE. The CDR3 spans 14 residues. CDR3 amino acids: CASSAGQGRSPLHF. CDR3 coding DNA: TGTGCCAGCAGCGCCGGACAGGGAAGATCACCCCTCCACTTT.

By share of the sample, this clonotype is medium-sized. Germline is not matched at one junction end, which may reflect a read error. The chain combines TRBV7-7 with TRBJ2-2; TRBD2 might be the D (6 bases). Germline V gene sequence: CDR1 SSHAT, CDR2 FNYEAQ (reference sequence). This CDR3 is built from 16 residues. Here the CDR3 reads CASSSGLRAVGGELFF. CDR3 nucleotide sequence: TGTGCTAGCAGCTCGGGACTCCGGGCTGTAGGGGGGGAGCTGTTTTTT.

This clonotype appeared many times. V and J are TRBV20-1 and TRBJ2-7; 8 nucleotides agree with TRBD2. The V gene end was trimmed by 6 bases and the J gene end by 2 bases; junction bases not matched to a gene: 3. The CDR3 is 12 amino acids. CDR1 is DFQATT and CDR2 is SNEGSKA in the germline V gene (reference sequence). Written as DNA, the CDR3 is TGCAGTGCGGAGCGGGGGACCTACGAGCAGTACTTC. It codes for CSAERGTYEQYF.

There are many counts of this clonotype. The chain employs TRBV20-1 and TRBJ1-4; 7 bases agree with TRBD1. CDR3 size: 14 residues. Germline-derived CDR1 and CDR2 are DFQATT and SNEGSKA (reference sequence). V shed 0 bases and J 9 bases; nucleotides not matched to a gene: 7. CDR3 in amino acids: CSAREGAGQQKLFF. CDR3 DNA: TGCAGTGCTAGAGAAGGTGCGGGACAGCAAAAACTGTTTTTT.

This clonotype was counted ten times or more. This CDR3 is CSARDQASGANVLTF. The CDR3 bases are TGCAGTGCTAGAGATCAGGCTTCCGGGGCCAACGTCCTGACTTTC. V gene TRBV20-1 combines with J gene TRBJ2-6; D gene ambiguous. V lost 0 bases to trimming and J lost 4 bases, with 10 bases between them. The CDR3 runs to 15 residues. Germline-derived CDR1 and CDR2 are DFQATT and SNEGSKA (reference sequence).

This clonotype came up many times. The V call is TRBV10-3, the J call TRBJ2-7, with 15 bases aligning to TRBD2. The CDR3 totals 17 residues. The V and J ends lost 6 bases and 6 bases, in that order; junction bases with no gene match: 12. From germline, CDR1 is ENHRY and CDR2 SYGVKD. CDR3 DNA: TGTGCCATCAGCCGGACTAGCGGGAGGGCCATGGGATCCGAGCAGTACTTC. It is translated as CAISRTSGRAMGSEQYF.